These 20 T cell receptor beta chains were all obtained from the same sample, sequenced in a study of tumor-infiltrating lymphocytes in primary liver carcinoma. Unsorted whole blood supplied the blood RNA, and germline DNA was isolated too. The authors made TCR beta cDNA from 400 to 550 ng total RNA with a constant-region primer. Slightly modified ARM-PCR served as the procedure for the TCR beta libraries. These libraries came from three rounds of nested multiplex PCR. With TRBV1-TRBV30 forward primers and a C-beta reverse primer, the first two PCR rounds were run for around 11 cycles each. TCRdb re-called the multiplex PCR reads through MiXCR, storing one row per CDR3 protein. Of under 200,000 distinct CDR3 sequences in the sample, less than 70% were seen once. The material sequenced was peripheral blood. These receptor sequences come from a woman in her fifties or sixties with primary liver carcinoma and hepatitis B virus infection.

As to this clonotype: The final CDR3 position lacks the conserved phenylalanine or tryptophan, pointing to a likely read error. V is TRBV11-2 and J is TRBJ2-5; the D is unclear. The germline V gene encodes CDR1 SGHAT and CDR2 FQNNGV. The CDR3 has 13 amino acids. CDR3 bases: TGTGTCAGCAACTTAGAATCCAAGGGGACCCAGTACCTC. Protein product: CVSNLESKGTQYL.

The rearrangement uses TRBV6-5 and TRBJ2-7; D assignment may be TRBD1 or TRBD2 (5 bases each). The germline gives CDR1 MNHEY, CDR2 SVGAGI. Trimming took off 6 bases at V and 2 bases at J, with 26 bases between the two ends. This CDR3 is 18 amino acids long. CDR3 in amino acids: CASRTDRNRGLLPYEQYF. CDR3 in DNA: TGTGCCAGCAGGACCGACAGAAACCGGGGATTGCTACCCTACGAGCAGTACTTC.

This clonotype was detected ten times or more. The V gene is TRBV6-2 or TRBV6-3, the J gene TRBJ1-1; D not resolved. The CDR3 is made up of 12 amino acids. Germline CDR1 reads MNHEY; CDR2 reads SVGEGT. The V gene lost 4 bases and the J gene lost 7 bases, with 10 bases spanning the gap. Here the CDR3 DNA reads TGTGCCAGCAGTTCGACGGTAATTGAAGCTTTCTTT. Its protein product is CASSSTVIEAFF.

There are a few counts of this clonotype. The V gene is TRBV4-1, the J gene TRBJ1-1; a possible D gene is TRBD1 (5 bases). Trimming pared 1 base from V and 4 bases from J, leaving 19 bases between. Germline V gene sequence: CDR1 MGHRA, CDR2 YSYEKL. CDR3 size: 17 residues. CDR3 sequence: CASSQVRLVGGGTEAFF. The CDR3 nucleotides read TGCGCCAGCAGCCAAGTTCGATTGGTTGGCGGGGGCACTGAAGCTTTCTTT.

Concerning this clonotype itself: A junction boundary mismatches the germline segment, possibly from a read error. This chain joins TRBV11-1 and TRBJ2-7, with D uncertain. In germline, CDR1 is SGHAT, CDR2 FQDESV (reference sequence). The CDR3 length is 14 residues. Here the CDR3 DNA reads TGTGCCAGCAGCCCTTCGTCTATCAAGTACGAGCAGTATTTC. Its protein product is CASSPSSIKYEQYF.

To note about this clonotype: Being one base from a much bigger clone, this may be a read error. The chain combines TRBV4-1 with TRBJ2-5, with 13 bases identical to TRBD2. The CDR3 length is 16 residues. Germline V gives CDR1 MGHRA, CDR2 YSYEKL. The DNA for the CDR3 is TGCGCCAGCAGGCATACCGGGACTAGCGGGAAAGAGATCCAGTACTTC. Translation: CASRHTGTSGKEIQYF.

Of note for this clonotype: Its ends do not fully match the called genes, so a read error is possible. The CDR3 nucleotides read TGTGCCAGTAGCCAAGGGGGTTTTGGCAATCAGTCCCAGCATTTT. Translating it yields CASSQGGFGNQSQHF. This chain joins TRBV4-2 and TRBJ1-5; TRBD1 might be the D (6 bases). Germline V gene lookup returns CDR1 LGHNA and CDR2 YNFKEQ. This CDR3 has 15 amino acids.

This clonotype is medium-sized within its sample. The V and J genes are TRBV5-1 and TRBJ1-3; D possibly corresponds to TRBD1 (5 bases). The CDR3 covers 14 residues. Germline CDR1 and CDR2: SGHRS and YFSETQ. Trimming cost V 1 base and J 2 bases, with 7 bases left between them. The CDR3 loop is CASSLTGAGNTIYF. The CDR3 DNA is TGCGCCAGCAGCTTGACAGGTGCTGGAAACACCATATATTTT.

The V and J genes are TRBV9 and TRBJ2-7, with D perhaps TRBD2 (5 bases). Germline CDR1 SGDLS, CDR2 YYNGEE. The ends were cut back, 4 bases at V and 4 bases at J, with 21 bases in the middle. This CDR3 comprises 16 residues. As DNA, the CDR3 is TGTGCCAGCAGCCCGGGAAGGGTTCGGATTAGGTACGAGCAGTACTTC. Its translation: CASSPGRVRIRYEQYF.

A single count supports this clonotype. Given a much more abundant clone one base away, this may be a read error. The chain links TRBV5-1 to TRBJ2-2, with D perhaps TRBD2 (6 bases). The V end lost 3 bases, the J end lost 1 base, and 13 bases lay between the germline ends. CDR3 length: 16 amino acids. Germline V gene sequence: CDR1 SGHRS, CDR2 YFSETQ. The CDR3, as DNA: TGCGCCAGCAGCTGGATCGGGACTCAGAACACCGGGGAGCTGTTTTTT. Encoded protein: CASSWIGTQNTGELFF.

The chain links TRBV29-1 to TRBJ2-1; 7 bases map to TRBD2. Germline CDR1 SQVTM, CDR2 ANQGSEA. The CDR3 has 14 amino acids. CDR3 loop: CNVVSGTNHNEQFF. Written as DNA, the CDR3 is TGCAACGTCGTATCCGGGACTAACCACAATGAGCAGTTCTTC.

The rearrangement uses TRBV5-6 and TRBJ2-7; 7 positions match TRBD2. Trimming took 0 bases from V and 10 from J; bases not matched to a gene: 10. The CDR3 is 14 residues long. The germline V gene encodes CDR1 SGHDT and CDR2 YYEEEE. The CDR3 DNA is TGTGCCAGCAGCTTGGTCGGGGGGAGTCTCGACCAGTACTTC. Protein: CASSLVGGSLDQYF. Combining the CDR3 with reference TRBV5-6 and TRBJ2-7 gives the whole variable domain DAGVTQSPTHLIKTRGQQVTLRCSPKSGHDTVSWYQQALGQGPQFIFQYYEEEERQRGNFPDRFSGHQFPNYSSELNVNALLLGDSALYLCASSLVGGSLDQYFGPGTRLTVT.

On this clonotype itself: Being one base from a much bigger clone, this may be a read error. The chain uses TRBV10-2 and TRBJ2-2; D perhaps matches TRBD2 (5 bases). The CDR3 totals 14 residues. CDR1 WSHSY and CDR2 SAAADI come from the germline V gene. Trimming stripped 3 bases from V and 3 bases from J, with 8 bases between. The DNA for the CDR3 is TGCGCCAGCAGTGAACGGGGATACACCGGGGAGCTGTTTTTT. Translation gives CASSERGYTGELFF.

Concerning this clonotype itself: One end of the junction varies from germline; a read error may be responsible. The V call is TRBV2, the J call TRBJ2-3; 7 positions agree with TRBD2. The V gene's germline CDR1 is SNHLY and CDR2 FYNNEI. The CDR3 runs to 14 residues. CDR3 DNA sequence: TGTGACAGCGAACGAGCGGGACTCACAGATACGCAGTATTTT. Translation: CDSERAGLTDTQYF.

Concerning this clonotype: A much larger clonotype is one base distant, so this may be a read error. The chain combines TRBV12-3 or TRBV12-4 with TRBJ2-4, with TRBD1 as a possible D gene (5 bases). This CDR3 has 13 residues. The CDR3 nucleotides read TGTGCCAGCCGCGTGGGGCGTAGAAACATTCTGTACTTC. It yields the protein CASRVGRRNILYF.

This clonotype was seen more than once but under ten times. V and J are TRBV28 and TRBJ1-4; 8 nucleotides align to TRBD1. The CDR3 runs 13 residues. Germline loops: CDR1 MDHEN, CDR2 SYDVKM. Unmatched junction bases numbered 2, after V lost 7 bases and J lost 4 bases. The CDR3 bases are TGTGCCAGCATGGACAGGGATAATGAAAAACTGTTTTTT. Translation: CASMDRDNEKLFF.

This clonotype was observed once. At one of its ends the junction is not consistent with the germline gene, which may arise from a read error. This rearrangement joins TRBV4-1 to TRBJ2-1, with D unclear. Germline CDR1 and CDR2: MGHRA and YSYEKL. This CDR3 is 11 amino acids long. CDR3 bases: TGCGCCAGCAACCAAGTCGATGAGCAGTTCTTC. It specifies CASNQVDEQFF.

This clonotype was recorded only once. The junction does not match germline at one end; this may be a read error. The rearrangement uses TRBV11-2 and TRBJ2-5; TRBD2 matches 14 bases. This CDR3 has 14 amino acids. Germline V gene lookup returns CDR1 SGHAT and CDR2 FQNNGV. CDR3 coding DNA: TGTGCCAGCAGCTTAGACCTCGGGACTAGCGGGAGTGTCTTC. Residues: CASSLDLGTSGSVF.

As concerns this clonotype: Germline and junction disagree at one end, which may indicate a read error. The V call is TRBV29-1, the J call TRBJ2-1, with D possibly matching TRBD2 (6 bases). Germline lookup yields CDR1 SQVTM and CDR2 ANQGSEA. The CDR3 loop spans 16 amino acids. For the CDR3, the DNA is TGTAGCGTTCACTCTGTAGCGGATGATACGAGGAATGAGCAGTTCTTC. Residues: CSVHSVADDTRNEQFF.

Only a few counts were recorded for this clonotype. The V and J genes are TRBV11-2 and TRBJ2-1; D perhaps matches TRBD2 (6 bases). The CDR3 totals 15 residues. Trimming pared 9 bases from V and 4 bases from J, leaving 19 bases between. Germline V gene sequence: CDR1 SGHAT, CDR2 FQNNGV. CDR3 protein: CASNLQDYLYNEQFF. The CDR3 bases are TGTGCCAGTAACCTCCAGGACTACCTTTACAATGAGCAGTTCTTC.